The clone carrying this T cell receptor beta chain was counted once. Its specificity is unknown. The data originate from a study of shared clonotypes between healthy human individuals. Study findings and constraints: It was the non-shared clonotypes that had lower generation probabilities than clonotypes shared by all four donors. Naive subsets, compared against memory subsets, generally had larger estimated richness values. Tissues were not sampled, only blood, and their repertoires likely differ.

Trimming cost V 0 bases and J 5 bases, with 20 bases left between them. This CDR3 has 17 amino acids. Germline CDR1 reads MGHRA; CDR2 reads YSYEKL. The naive CD8 population came from CD45RO-negative cells selected for CCR7, without terminally differentiated effector memory CD45RA+ cells. Everyone who donated was a Caucasian adult who lived in Nashville, Tennessee. Clones were sequenced by immunoSEQ multiplex PCR, and TCRdb holds only the in-frame ones, with some missing. Altogether about 2.2 million clones are present, over 85% being singletons, with the ten largest covering around 1.7%. Sequencing input: naive CD8+ T cells from PBMCs. This TCR derives from a man younger than 30 in good health. Some clones in this sample may be carry-over from other donors' samples. The chain uses TRBV4-1 and TRBJ2-7, with D tentatively TRBD1 or TRBD2 (5 bases each). The CDR3 spells CASSQETGDPNFNEQYF. The CDR3 DNA sequence: TGCGCCAGCAGCCAAGAAACTGGGGACCCCAATTTTAACGAGCAGTACTTC.